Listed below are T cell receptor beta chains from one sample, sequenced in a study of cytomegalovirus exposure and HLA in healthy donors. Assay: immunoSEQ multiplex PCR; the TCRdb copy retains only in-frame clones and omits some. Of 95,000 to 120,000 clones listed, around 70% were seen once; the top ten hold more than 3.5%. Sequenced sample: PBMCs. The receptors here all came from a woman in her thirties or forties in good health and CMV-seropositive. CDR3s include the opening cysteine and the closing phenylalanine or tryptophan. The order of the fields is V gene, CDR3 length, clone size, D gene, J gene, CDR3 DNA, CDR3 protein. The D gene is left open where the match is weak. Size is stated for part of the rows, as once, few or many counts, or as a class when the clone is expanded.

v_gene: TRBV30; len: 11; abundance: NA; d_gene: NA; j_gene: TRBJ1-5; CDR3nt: TGTGCCTGGAGTCAGGGTCAGCCCCAGCATTTT; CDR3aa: CAWSQGQPQHF
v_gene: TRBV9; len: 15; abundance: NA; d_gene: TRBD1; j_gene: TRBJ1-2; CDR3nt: TGTGCCAGCAGCGCTCCCCTGGGACAGGGACATGGCTACACCTTC; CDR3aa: CASSAPLGQGHGYTF
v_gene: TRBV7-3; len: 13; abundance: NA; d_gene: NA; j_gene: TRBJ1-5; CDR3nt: TGTGCCAGCAGCTTAAATGCGAATCAGCCCCAGCATTTT; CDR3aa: CASSLNANQPQHF
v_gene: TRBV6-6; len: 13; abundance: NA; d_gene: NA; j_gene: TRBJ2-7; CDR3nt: TGTGCCAGCAGTTACGCTGAGAGGTACGAGCAGTACTTC; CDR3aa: CASSYAERYEQYF
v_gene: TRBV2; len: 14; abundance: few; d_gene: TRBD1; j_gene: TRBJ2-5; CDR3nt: TGTGCCAGCAGGGATCGGACAGGGGCAGAGACCCAGTACTTC; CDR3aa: CASRDRTGAETQYF
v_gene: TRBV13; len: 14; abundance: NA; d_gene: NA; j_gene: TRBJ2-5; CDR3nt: TGTGCCAGCAGCTTTCGGAGCGACCAAGAGACCCAGTACTTC; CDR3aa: CASSFRSDQETQYF
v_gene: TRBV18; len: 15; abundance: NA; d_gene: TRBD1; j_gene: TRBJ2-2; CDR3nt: TGTGCCAGCTCACCGGGGACAGCAAACACCGGGGAGCTGTTTTTT; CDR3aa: CASSPGTANTGELFF
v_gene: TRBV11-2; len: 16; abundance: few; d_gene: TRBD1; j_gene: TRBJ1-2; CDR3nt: TGTGCCAGCAGCTTAGATGGTGGGACAGGGACCTATGGCTACACCTTC; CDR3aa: CASSLDGGTGTYGYTF
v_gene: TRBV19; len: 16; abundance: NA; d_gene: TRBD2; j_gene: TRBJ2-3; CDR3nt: TGTGCCAGTACCACCGGACTAGCGGGGTCCACAGATACGCAGTATTTT; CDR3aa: CASTTGLAGSTDTQYF
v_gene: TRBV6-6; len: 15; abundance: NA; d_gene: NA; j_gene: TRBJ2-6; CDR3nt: TGTGCCAGCAGTTACCGATCTGCTGGGGCCAGGGTCCTGACTTTC; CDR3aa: CASSYRSAGARVLTF
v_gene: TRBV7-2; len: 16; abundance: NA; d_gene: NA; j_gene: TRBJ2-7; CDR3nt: TGTGCCAGCAGCAGCAACCCACACCGACATCCCTCCGAGCAGTACTTC; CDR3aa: CASSSNPHRHPSEQYF
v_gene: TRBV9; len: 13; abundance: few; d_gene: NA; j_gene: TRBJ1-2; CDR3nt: TGTGCCAGCAGCTCAGGGTATAACTATGGCTACACCTTC; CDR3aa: CASSSGYNYGYTF
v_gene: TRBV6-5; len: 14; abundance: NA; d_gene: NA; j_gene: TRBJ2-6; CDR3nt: TGTGCCAGCAGTACTGACACTGGGGCCAACGTCCTGACTTTC; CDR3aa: CASSTDTGANVLTF
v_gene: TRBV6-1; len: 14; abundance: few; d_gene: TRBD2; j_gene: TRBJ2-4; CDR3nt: TGTGCCAGCAGTGAGGGACTAGCGGCGGGCATTCAGTACTTC; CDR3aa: CASSEGLAAGIQYF
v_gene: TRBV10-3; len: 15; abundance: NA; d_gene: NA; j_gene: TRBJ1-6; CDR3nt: TGTGCCATCAGGGACTTAACAGGCGGGGAGTCACCCCTCCACTTT; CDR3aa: CAIRDLTGGESPLHF
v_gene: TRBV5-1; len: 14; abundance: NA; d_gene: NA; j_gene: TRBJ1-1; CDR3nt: TGCGCCAGCAGCCGTATGAGGGAGAACACTGAAGCTTTCTTT; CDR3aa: CASSRMRENTEAFF
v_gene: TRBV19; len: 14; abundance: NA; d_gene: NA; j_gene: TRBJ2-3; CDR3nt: TGTGCCAGTAGTATGGCACAGACCACAGATACGCAGTATTTT; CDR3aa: CASSMAQTTDTQYF
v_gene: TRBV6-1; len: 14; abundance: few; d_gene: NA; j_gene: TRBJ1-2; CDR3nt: TGTGCCAGCAGCGCAGGGAGGGCTAACTATGGCTACACCTTC; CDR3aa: CASSAGRANYGYTF
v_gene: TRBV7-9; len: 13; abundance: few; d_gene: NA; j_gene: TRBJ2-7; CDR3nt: TGTGCCAGCAACCAGGGTAGCTCCTACGAGCAGTACTTC; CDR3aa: CASNQGSSYEQYF
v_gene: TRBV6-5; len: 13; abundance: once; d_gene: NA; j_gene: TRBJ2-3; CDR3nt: TGTGCCAGCAGGGGGACTAGCACAGATACGCAGTATTTT; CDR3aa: CASRGTSTDTQYF
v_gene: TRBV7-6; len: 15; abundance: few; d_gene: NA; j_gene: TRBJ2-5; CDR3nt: TGTGCCAGCAGCCCCGGGGACTCTCAACAAGAGACCCAGTACTTC; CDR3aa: CASSPGDSQQETQYF
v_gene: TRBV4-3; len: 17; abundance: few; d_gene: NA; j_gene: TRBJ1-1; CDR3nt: TGCGCCAGCAGCCAAGACTTTATGAGGCAGCATGGCACTGAAGCTTTCTTT; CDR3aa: CASSQDFMRQHGTEAFF
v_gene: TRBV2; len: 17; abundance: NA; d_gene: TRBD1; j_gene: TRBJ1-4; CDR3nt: TGTGCCAGCAGAGTGCCCCCGGGGACAGGGGGCGGCGAAAAACTGTTTTTT; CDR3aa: CASRVPPGTGGGEKLFF
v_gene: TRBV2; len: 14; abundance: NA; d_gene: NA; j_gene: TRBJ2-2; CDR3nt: TGTGCCAGCAGTGTTCGACAGAACACCGGGGAGCTGTTTTTT; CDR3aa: CASSVRQNTGELFF
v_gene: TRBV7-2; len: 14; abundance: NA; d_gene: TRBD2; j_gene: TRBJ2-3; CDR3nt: TGTGCCAGCAGCCCCACGGGGGGGCATGATACGCAGTATTTT; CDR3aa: CASSPTGGHDTQYF
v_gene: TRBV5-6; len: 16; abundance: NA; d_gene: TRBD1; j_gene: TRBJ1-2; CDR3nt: TGTGCCAGCAGCTGGCTGACAGGGGGCGCCGACTATGGCTACACCTTC; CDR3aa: CASSWLTGGADYGYTF
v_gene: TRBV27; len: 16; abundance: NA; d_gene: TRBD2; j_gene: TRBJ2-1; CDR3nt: TGTGCCAGCAGTTTAACTAGCGGGGCAACTTACAATGAGCAGTTCTTC; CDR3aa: CASSLTSGATYNEQFF
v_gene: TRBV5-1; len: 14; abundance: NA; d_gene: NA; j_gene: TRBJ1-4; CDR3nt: TGCGCCAGCAGAGGCGACAGAAATAATGAAAAACTGTTTTTT; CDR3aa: CASRGDRNNEKLFF
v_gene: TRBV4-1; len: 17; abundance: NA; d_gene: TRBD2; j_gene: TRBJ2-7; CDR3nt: TGCGCCAGCAGCCCCGGGACTAGCGGGAGCGGGTCCTACGAGCAGTACTTC; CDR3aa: CASSPGTSGSGSYEQYF
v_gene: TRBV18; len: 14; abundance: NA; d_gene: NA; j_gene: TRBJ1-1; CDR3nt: TGTGCCAGCTCACCCCAGAGTGGGGGGAATGAAGCTTTCTTT; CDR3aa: CASSPQSGGNEAFF
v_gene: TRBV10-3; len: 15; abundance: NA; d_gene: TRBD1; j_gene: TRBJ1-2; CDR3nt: TGTGCCATCAGTGAGACGGGCCAGGGGGCCAATGGCTACACCTTC; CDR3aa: CAISETGQGANGYTF
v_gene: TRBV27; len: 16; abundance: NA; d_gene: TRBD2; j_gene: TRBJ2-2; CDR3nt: TGTGCCAGCACCCTTAGGATCGGGGGGGCAACCGGGGAGCTGTTTTTT; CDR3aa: CASTLRIGGATGELFF
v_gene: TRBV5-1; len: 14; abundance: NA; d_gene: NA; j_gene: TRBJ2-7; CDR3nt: TGCGCCAGCAGCTCAGGACATAACTCCTACGAGCAGTACTTC; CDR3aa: CASSSGHNSYEQYF
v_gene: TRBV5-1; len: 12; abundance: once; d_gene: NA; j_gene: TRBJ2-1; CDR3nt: TGCGCCAGCAGCTTCACTTACGGTGAGCAGTTCTTC; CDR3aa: CASSFTYGEQFF
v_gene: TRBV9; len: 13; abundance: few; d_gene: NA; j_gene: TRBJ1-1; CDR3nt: TGTGCCAGCAGCGTAAGAGCAGGACATGAAGCTTTCTTT; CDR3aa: CASSVRAGHEAFF
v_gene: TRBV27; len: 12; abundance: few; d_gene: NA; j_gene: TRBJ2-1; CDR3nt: TGTGCCAGCAGTTTATTCCAGGGTGAGCAGTTCTTC; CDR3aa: CASSLFQGEQFF
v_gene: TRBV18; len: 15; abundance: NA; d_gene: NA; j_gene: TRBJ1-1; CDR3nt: TGTGCCAGCTCACCAACAGCAGCCCGGGGCACTGAAGCTTTCTTT; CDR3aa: CASSPTAARGTEAFF
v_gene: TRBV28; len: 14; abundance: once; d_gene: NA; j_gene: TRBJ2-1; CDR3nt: TGTGCCAGCAGATTAGCGGCCAAACACAATGAGCAGTTCTTC; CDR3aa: CASRLAAKHNEQFF
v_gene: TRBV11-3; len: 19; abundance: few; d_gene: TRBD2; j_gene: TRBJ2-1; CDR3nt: TGTGCCAGCAGCTTAGATCCAACACTAGCGGGAGGGTCCTACAATGAGCAGTTCTTC; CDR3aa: CASSLDPTLAGGSYNEQFF
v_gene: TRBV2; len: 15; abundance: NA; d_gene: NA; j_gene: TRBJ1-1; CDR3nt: TGTGCCAGCGGCTTAACCGGGACAATGAACACTGAAGCTTTCTTT; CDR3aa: CASGLTGTMNTEAFF
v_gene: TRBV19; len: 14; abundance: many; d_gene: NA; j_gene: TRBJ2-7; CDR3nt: TGTGCCAGTAGTTACAGCTACCCTCCCTACGAGCAGTACTTC; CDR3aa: CASSYSYPPYEQYF
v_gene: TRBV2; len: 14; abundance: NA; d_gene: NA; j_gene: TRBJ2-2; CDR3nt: TGTGCCAGCAGTGGTCCTGCGAACACCGGGGAGCTGTTTTTT; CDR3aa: CASSGPANTGELFF
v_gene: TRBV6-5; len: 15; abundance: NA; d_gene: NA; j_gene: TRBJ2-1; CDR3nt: TGTGCCAGCACCCAGAGGGGGGGTCCCTACAATGAGCAGTTCTTC; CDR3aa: CASTQRGGPYNEQFF
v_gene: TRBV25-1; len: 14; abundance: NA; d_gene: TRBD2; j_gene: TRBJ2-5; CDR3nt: TGTGCCAGCAGTGAATTCGGGCCGGGGCGGGAGCAGTACTTC; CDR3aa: CASSEFGPGREQYF
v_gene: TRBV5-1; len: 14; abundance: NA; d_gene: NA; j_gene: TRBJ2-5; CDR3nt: TGCGCCAGCAGCTTCTGGGAGAAGCGAGAGACCCAGTACTTC; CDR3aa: CASSFWEKRETQYF
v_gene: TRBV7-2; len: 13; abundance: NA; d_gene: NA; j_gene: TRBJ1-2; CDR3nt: TGTGCCAGCAGAACTGACATGAACTATGGCTACACCTTC; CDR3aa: CASRTDMNYGYTF
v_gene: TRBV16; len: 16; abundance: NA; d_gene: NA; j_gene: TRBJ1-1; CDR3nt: TGTGCCAGCAGCCAAGGCGGTCGGAAAGAGAACACTGAAGCTTTCTTT; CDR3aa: CASSQGGRKENTEAFF
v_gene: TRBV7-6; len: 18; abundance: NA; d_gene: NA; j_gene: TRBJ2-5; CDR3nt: TGTGCCAGCAGCTTAGGGGTAGCACGGGGGGCCCCTGGGAGGACCCAGTACTTC; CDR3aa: CASSLGVARGAPGRTQYF
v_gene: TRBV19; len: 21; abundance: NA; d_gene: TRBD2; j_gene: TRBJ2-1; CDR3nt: TGTGCCAGTAGTCCCCGGGGTCGACTAGCGGGAGTGAGTTACTCCTACAATGAGCAGTTCTTC; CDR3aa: CASSPRGRLAGVSYSYNEQFF
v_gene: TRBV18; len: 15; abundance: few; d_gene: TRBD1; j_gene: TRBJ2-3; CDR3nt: TGTGCCAGCTCACCACCGTCACAGGGGATCGATACGCAGTATTTT; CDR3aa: CASSPPSQGIDTQYF
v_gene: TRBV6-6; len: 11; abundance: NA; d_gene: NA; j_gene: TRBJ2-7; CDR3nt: TGTGCCAGCAGTTCCTACAGCCACCGGTACTTC; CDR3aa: CASSSYSHRYF
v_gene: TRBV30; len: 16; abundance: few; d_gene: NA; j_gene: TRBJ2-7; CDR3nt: TGTGCCTGGAGTGCCCGCCGGGGGACGGGCTCCTACGAGCAGTACTTC; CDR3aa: CAWSARRGTGSYEQYF
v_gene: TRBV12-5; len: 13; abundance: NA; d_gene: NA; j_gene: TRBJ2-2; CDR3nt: TGTGCTAGTGGTTTGGTGGGGCCCGGGGAGCTGTTTTTT; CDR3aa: CASGLVGPGELFF
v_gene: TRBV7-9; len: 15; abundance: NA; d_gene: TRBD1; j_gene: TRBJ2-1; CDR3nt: TGTGCCAGCAGCTTAGGACAGGGGAGAGACAATGAGCAGTTCTTC; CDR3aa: CASSLGQGRDNEQFF
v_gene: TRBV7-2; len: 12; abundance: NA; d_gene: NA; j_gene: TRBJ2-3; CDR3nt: TGTGCCAGCAGCCCAGCCCTAGGTACGCAGTATTTT; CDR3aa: CASSPALGTQYF
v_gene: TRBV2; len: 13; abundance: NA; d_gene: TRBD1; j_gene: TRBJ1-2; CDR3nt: TGTGCCAGCAGTTTGACAGGGATTGGCGGCTACACCTTC; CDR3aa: CASSLTGIGGYTF
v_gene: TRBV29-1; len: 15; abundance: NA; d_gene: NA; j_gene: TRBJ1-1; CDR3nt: TGCAGCGTTGAGATGGCGGCGGTACAGCTTAAGGGGGCTTTCTTT; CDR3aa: CSVEMAAVQLKGAFF
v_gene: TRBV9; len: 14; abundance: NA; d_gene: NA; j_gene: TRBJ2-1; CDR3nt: TGTGCCAGCAGCGTAGCTATAGATTACAATGAGCAGTTCTTC; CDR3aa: CASSVAIDYNEQFF
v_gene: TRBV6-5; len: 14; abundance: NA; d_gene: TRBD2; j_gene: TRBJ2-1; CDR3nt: TGTGCCAGCAGTATGGGACTAACCGACAATGAGCAGTTCTTC; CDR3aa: CASSMGLTDNEQFF